The 30 T cell receptor beta chains listed next were all sequenced from one sample in a study of cytomegalovirus exposure and HLA in healthy donors. PCR involved 60 Vbeta and 13 Jbeta primers. The method was immunoSEQ multiplex PCR; TCRdb's version includes in-frame clones alone and lacks a portion of them. This table has approximately 150,000 clones, 73% appearing once. The sequencing input was PBMCs. These receptors were taken from a woman aged 18-30 years in good health and CMV-seronegative.

The chain employs TRBV7-2 and TRBJ1-1, with a tentative D call TRBD1 (5 bases). V dropped 0 bases and J dropped 5 bases, with 10 bases sitting between them. This CDR3 is 14 amino acids long. CDR1 SGHTA and CDR2 FQGNSA come from the germline V gene. The chain's CDR3 is CASSLARGETEAFF. As DNA, the CDR3 is TGTGCCAGCAGCTTAGCGCGGGGGGAAACTGAAGCTTTCTTT.

The chain uses TRBV10-2 and TRBJ2-5; D may be TRBD2 (5 bases). TRBJ2-7 matches the DNA end more closely, so the J call is doubtful. This CDR3 has 12 residues. Germline V CDR1 and CDR2: WSHSY, SAAADI. CDR3 bases: TGCGCCAGCAGCCGGGATTTCTACGAGCAGTACTTC. It codes for CASSRDFYEQYF.

The chain has TRBV7-9 and TRBJ1-2, with D possibly being TRBD1 (5 bases). The CDR3 consists of 14 residues. The germline V gene has CDR1 SEHNR and CDR2 FQNEAQ (reference sequence). V gave up 2 bases and J gave up 2 bases, with 9 bases separating them. The CDR3 DNA is TGTGCCAGCAGCTTATCAGACAGCAACTATGGCTACACCTTC. Its protein product is CASSLSDSNYGYTF.

This chain joins TRBV9 and TRBJ2-5; TRBD2 aligns across 7 bases. V shed 0 bases and J 7 bases; nucleotides not matched to a gene: 0. Germline V gene sequence: CDR1 SGDLS, CDR2 YYNGEE. This CDR3 has 12 amino acids. The CDR3 DNA reads as TGTGCCAGCAGCGTAGGGGGGGGGACCCAGTACTTC. Translated, it gives CASSVGGGTQYF.

The chain combines TRBV7-2 with TRBJ2-2; TRBD1 aligns across 7 bases. The CDR3 runs to 16 residues. The J segment lost 6 bases and the V segment lost 1 base, leaving 8 bases of the junction unmatched. Germline V gene sequence: CDR1 SGHTA, CDR2 FQGNSA. The CDR3 DNA follows: TGTGCCAGCAGCTTAGTCCACCACAGGGGAGCCGGGGAGCTGTTTTTT. Residues: CASSLVHHRGAGELFF.

The chain is built from TRBV7-7 and TRBJ2-1; 9 bases agree with TRBD2. The junction had 6 bases not matched to a gene; V was cut back by 3 bases and J by 9 bases. Germline lookup yields CDR1 SSHAT and CDR2 FNYEAQ (reference sequence). The CDR3 is 14 residues long. The CDR3: CASSLGGRAPEQFF. The DNA of the CDR3 is TGTGCCAGCAGCTTGGGCGGGAGGGCCCCTGAGCAGTTCTTC.

CDR3 DNA sequence: TGTGCCAGCAGCTTTAGCGGAGCGAACACCGGGGAGCTGTTTTTT. Its translation is CASSFSGANTGELFF. The chain uses TRBV5-4 and TRBJ2-2; D possibly corresponds to TRBD2 (6 bases). The length of the CDR3 is 15 residues. V lost 2 bases and J lost 0, with 8 bases in between. In germline, CDR1 is SGHNT, CDR2 YYREEE (reference sequence).

CDR3 protein: CASSLNRADTQYF. CDR3 bases: TGTGCCAGCAGCTTAAACAGGGCAGATACGCAGTATTTT. The chain has TRBV5-6 and TRBJ2-3; possible D gene TRBD1, 6 bases. Trimming took 2 bases from V and 4 from J, leaving 8 bases between them. Germline V gene data show CDR1 as SGHDT and CDR2 as YYEEEE. CDR3 length: 13 residues.

The chain recombines TRBV5-1 with TRBJ1-4; D is unresolved. The CDR3 spans 13 residues. Germline CDR1 is SGHRS and CDR2 is YFSETQ. V was shortened by 0 bases and J by 7 bases, with 7 bases between the two germline ends. The CDR3 loop is CASSLVSGEKLFF. As DNA, the CDR3 is TGCGCCAGCAGCTTGGTTTCCGGTGAAAAACTGTTTTTT.

This clone was counted a few times. The genes are TRBV28 and TRBJ2-7, with TRBD2 as a possible D gene (5 bases). Trimming stripped 2 bases from V and 3 bases from J, with 14 bases between. The CDR3 runs 15 residues. Germline V lookup: CDR1 MDHEN, CDR2 SYDVKM. The CDR3 DNA sequence: TGTGCCAGCAGTTTACAGCGGCAGTGGGTCTACGAGCAGTACTTC. Protein product: CASSLQRQWVYEQYF.

This clone was counted between two and nine times. The V gene is TRBV7-2, the J gene TRBJ1-6; unclear D gene. V lost 1 base and J lost 7, with 17 bases in between. This CDR3 is built from 17 residues. The germline gives CDR1 SGHTA, CDR2 FQGNSA. The CDR3 sequence is CASSLVSQAIKNSPLHF. The CDR3 coding sequence is TGTGCCAGCAGCTTAGTCAGCCAGGCAATTAAAAATTCACCCCTCCACTTT.

This clone was observed once. The rearrangement links TRBV5-4 to TRBJ2-5; the match to TRBD2 covers 11 bases. Germline V lookup: CDR1 SGHNT, CDR2 YYREEE (reference sequence). The CDR3 sequence is 15 residues long. With V trimmed by 4 bases and J by 4 bases, 6 bases remained unmatched. CDR3 region: CASSLSGGEIETQYF. The CDR3 region has the DNA TGTGCCAGCAGCCTTAGCGGGGGGGAAATAGAGACCCAGTACTTC.

This chain joins TRBV28 and TRBJ1-2; 7 bases match TRBD1. CDR3 length: 14 residues. V shed 10 bases and J 0 bases; nucleotides not matched to a gene: 8. CDR1 is MDHEN and CDR2 is SYDVKM in the germline V gene. DNA of the CDR3: TGTGCCATCACGGACAGGCGAGCTAACTATGGCTACACCTTC. The encoded protein is CAITDRRANYGYTF.

This chain links TRBV6-1 with TRBJ2-7, with D perhaps TRBD2 (5 bases). V lost 4 bases and J lost 3, with 13 bases in between. This CDR3 is 14 amino acids long. Germline assignment: CDR1 MNHNS and CDR2 SASEGT. DNA of the CDR3: TGTGCCAGCAGTGTAAGACTATCCCACTACGAGCAGTACTTC. Translation gives CASSVRLSHYEQYF.

The chain links TRBV5-8 to TRBJ1-2, with 8 bases fitting TRBD1. V dropped 0 bases and J dropped 4; count of bases not matched to a gene: 5. Germline V gene sequence: CDR1 SGHTS, CDR2 YDEGEE. The CDR3 contains 15 residues. The CDR3 region has the DNA TGTGCCAGCAGCTTGGGACAGGGGATGCCCTATGGCTACACCTTC. It encodes CASSLGQGMPYGYTF.

The rearrangement joins TRBV13 to TRBJ2-1, with D possibly TRBD2 on 5 matching bases. The CDR3 is 14 residues long. Per germline, CDR1 PRHDT and CDR2 FYEKMQ (reference sequence). Trimming took 5 bases from V and 6 from J, leaving 14 bases between them. The CDR3 protein is CASSPQRFSNEQFF. Here the CDR3 DNA reads TGTGCCAGCAGCCCCCAGCGGTTTAGCAATGAGCAGTTCTTC.

This chain uses TRBV7-3 with TRBJ2-6; 7 bases are shared with TRBD1. This CDR3 has 15 amino acids. Germline CDR1 reads SGHTA; CDR2 reads FQGTGA. V was clipped by 5 bases and J by 2 bases; unmatched bases: 3. The DNA for the CDR3 is TGTGCCAGCAGCCTTGGGACAGCTGGGGCCAACGTCCTGACTTTC. This encodes CASSLGTAGANVLTF.

This clone was seen a single time. V gene TRBV28 combines with J gene TRBJ1-4; the match to TRBD1 covers 9 bases. Trimming took 5 bases from V and 8 from J; bases not matched to a gene: 12. The CDR3 is 16 residues long. Looked up from germline, CDR1 is MDHEN and CDR2 is SYDVKM. CDR3: CASSPTGQGREEKLFF. The CDR3 DNA reads TGTGCCAGCAGTCCCACGGGACAGGGCCGCGAAGAAAAACTGTTTTTT.

The chain recombines TRBV7-3 with TRBJ2-1; TRBD1 agrees at 7 bases. J lost 4 bases, V lost 6 bases, and 12 bases had no gene match. Per the germline V gene, CDR1 is SGHTA and CDR2 is FQGTGA. This CDR3 comprises 16 residues. The CDR3 sequence is CASSPMSGTVYNEQFF. The CDR3 DNA sequence: TGTGCCAGCAGTCCTATGTCCGGGACAGTTTACAATGAGCAGTTCTTC.

V gene TRBV30 combines with J gene TRBJ2-7; 7 nucleotides line up with TRBD2. J gave up 4 bases and V 1 base, and 4 bases lay outside the gene matches. Germline V gene sequence: CDR1 GTSNPN, CDR2 SVGIG (reference sequence). CDR3 size: 13 residues. CDR3 in DNA: TGTGCCTGGAGTGCAGGGAGGGCTTACGAGCAGTACGTC. This codes for CAWSAGRAYEQYV.

J is TRBJ1-5 and V is TRBV2, with D possibly matching TRBD1 (5 bases). Trimming shortened V by 5 bases and J by 4 bases, and 9 bases separated the two germline ends. The CDR3 consists of 13 residues. Germline V CDR1 and CDR2: SNHLY, FYNNEI. CDR3 nucleotides: TGTGCCAGCAGTCCCTCAGGGAATCAGCCCCAGCATTTT. As protein: CASSPSGNQPQHF.

The chain combines TRBV4-3 with TRBJ1-4; 10 bases line up with TRBD1. The CDR3 is made up of 17 amino acids. The trim removed 4 bases at V and 4 bases at J, leaving 9 bases unmatched. CDR1 LGHNA and CDR2 YSLEER come from the germline V gene. The CDR3, as DNA: TGCGCCAGCAGCCTCGGACCCGGACAGGGGGGTAATGAAAAACTGTTTTTT. Protein product: CASSLGPGQGGNEKLFF.

This clone was detected only a few times. The chain uses TRBV6-4 and TRBJ2-2, with TRBD1 matching over 7 bases. Germline V gene data show CDR1 as MRHNA and CDR2 as SNTAGT. V lost 3 bases to trimming and J lost 0 bases; unmatched junction nucleotides: 1. This CDR3 contains 15 residues. The CDR3 spells CASSDGTANTGELFF. DNA for the CDR3: TGTGCCAGCAGTGATGGGACAGCGAACACCGGGGAGCTGTTTTTT.

The chain couples TRBV12-5 to TRBJ2-1; 10 positions agree with TRBD2. CDR1 LGHNT and CDR2 FRNRAP come from the germline V gene. The junction had 3 bases not matched to a gene; V was cut back by 7 bases and J by 6 bases. The CDR3 covers 13 residues. This CDR3 is CASVAGGSNEQFF. DNA for the CDR3: TGTGCTAGTGTAGCGGGGGGTTCCAATGAGCAGTTCTTC.

Remarks on this clone: At one end the junction does not follow the germline gene, possibly because of a read error. CDR3 amino acids: CSSSHPLASGVSGELFF. The CDR3 DNA sequence: TGTTCCAGCAGCCACCCCTTGGCCAGCGGGGTGAGCGGGGAGCTGTTTTTT. The gene calls are TRBV7-9 and TRBJ2-2, with 7 bases fitting TRBD2. CDR1 is SEHNR, CDR2 FQNEAQ, per germline (reference sequence). The CDR3 runs 17 residues.

The chain has TRBV5-1 and TRBJ2-5; D remains ambiguous. Germline V CDR1 and CDR2: SGHRS, YFSETQ. The CDR3 covers 15 residues. V lost 2 bases and J 2 bases, leaving 13 bases between the germline ends. CDR3 residues: CASSFYDWFQETQYF. The CDR3 DNA follows: TGCGCCAGCAGCTTCTACGACTGGTTTCAAGAGACCCAGTACTTC.

This clone has a handful of counts. The chain has TRBV15 and TRBJ1-3; 9 nucleotides align to TRBD1. The CDR3 has 15 amino acids. CDR1 is LNHNV, CDR2 YYDKDF, per germline (reference sequence). The trim removed 5 bases at V and 4 bases at J, leaving 6 bases unmatched. The CDR3 bases are TGTGCCACCAGCGCCGGGACAGGGAACGGAAACACCATATATTTT. Protein: CATSAGTGNGNTIYF.

The chain is built from TRBV4-1 and TRBJ2-3; maybe TRBD1 (6 bases). V was trimmed by 1 base and J by 1 base, leaving 9 bases between them. From germline, CDR1 is MGHRA and CDR2 YSYEKL. The CDR3 consists of 15 residues. The CDR3: CASSQGAGGTDTQYF. In DNA, the CDR3 is TGCGCCAGCAGCCAAGGTGCAGGGGGCACAGATACGCAGTATTTT.

The chain uses TRBV29-1 and TRBJ2-5, with 10 bases aligning to TRBD1. V dropped 7 bases and J dropped 2; count of bases not matched to a gene: 13. This CDR3 has 16 residues. Germline V gene sequence: CDR1 SQVTM, CDR2 ANQGSEA. Here the CDR3 DNA reads TGCAGCGCCGACAGGGGGCGGAGGGGCAGGCAAGAGACCCAGTACTTC. This sequence encodes CSADRGRRGRQETQYF.

This sequence joins TRBV7-8 and TRBJ1-1; unclear D gene. Germline values: CDR1 SGHVS, CDR2 FQNEAQ. The V end was cut by 1 base, the J end by 2 bases, with 8 bases between. This CDR3 spans 14 amino acids. This chain's CDR3 is CASSLGGGNTEAFF. The CDR3 DNA is TGTGCCAGCAGCTTAGGAGGAGGTAACACTGAAGCTTTCTTT.